This T cell receptor beta chain was sequenced during a study of sequential checkpoint blockade in melanoma. Study-wide context: First-line arms were nivolumab then ipilimumab, or the reverse, randomized 1:1. Each arm's sequence ended with maintenance nivolumab.

Produced via immunoSEQ multiplex PCR; TCRdb's table is partial and in-frame only. The table includes 30,000 or so clones, around 82% detected once. Regarding treatment: randomized to nivolumab then ipilimumab (arm A) or the reverse (arm B). This CDR3 has 17 residues. Trimming shortened V by 1 base and J by 2 bases, and 16 bases separated the two germline ends. Germline loops: CDR1 MNHEY, CDR2 SMNVEV (reference sequence). The material was CD8+ T cells sorted from blood (inferred from file names), obtained from a patient given nivolumab and ipilimumab in sequence. This TCR derives from a human donor with melanoma. The chain joins TRBV27 to TRBJ2-3; maybe TRBD1 (8 bases). The DNA for the CDR3 is TGTGCCAGCAGTTTATGGACAGGGACTACCCTCACAGATACGCAGTATTTT. The encoded protein is CASSLWTGTTLTDTQYF.